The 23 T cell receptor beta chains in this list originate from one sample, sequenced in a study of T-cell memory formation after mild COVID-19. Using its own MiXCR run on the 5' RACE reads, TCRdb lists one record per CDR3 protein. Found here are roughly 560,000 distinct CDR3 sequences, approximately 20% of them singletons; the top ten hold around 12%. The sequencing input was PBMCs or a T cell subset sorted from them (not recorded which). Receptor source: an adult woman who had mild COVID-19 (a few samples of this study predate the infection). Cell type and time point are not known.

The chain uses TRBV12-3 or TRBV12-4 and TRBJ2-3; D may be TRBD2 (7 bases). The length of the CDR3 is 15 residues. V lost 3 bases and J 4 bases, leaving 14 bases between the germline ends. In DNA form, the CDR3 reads TGTGCCAGCAGTTTTGGGGGGGCGGGCGCAGATACGCAGTATTTT. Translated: CASSFGGAGADTQYF.

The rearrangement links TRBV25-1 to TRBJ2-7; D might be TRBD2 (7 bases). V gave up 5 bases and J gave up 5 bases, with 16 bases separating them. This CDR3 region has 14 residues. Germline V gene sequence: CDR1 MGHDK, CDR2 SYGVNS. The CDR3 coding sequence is TGTGCCAGCAGTAGATTCCAGGGGAGGGACGAGCAGTACTTC. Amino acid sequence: CASSRFQGRDEQYF.

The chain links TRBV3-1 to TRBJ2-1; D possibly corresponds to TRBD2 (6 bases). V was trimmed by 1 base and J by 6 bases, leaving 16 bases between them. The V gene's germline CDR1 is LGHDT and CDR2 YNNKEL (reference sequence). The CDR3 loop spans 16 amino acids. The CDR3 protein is CASSQVRAGPSNEQFF. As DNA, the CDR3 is TGTGCCAGCAGCCAAGTTCGGGCGGGACCTTCCAATGAGCAGTTCTTC.

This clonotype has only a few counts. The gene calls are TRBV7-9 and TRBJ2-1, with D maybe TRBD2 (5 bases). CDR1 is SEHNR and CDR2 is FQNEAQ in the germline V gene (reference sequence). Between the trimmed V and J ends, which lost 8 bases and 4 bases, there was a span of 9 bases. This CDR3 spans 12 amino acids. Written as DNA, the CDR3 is TGTGCCAGCGACGGCGGGTACAATGAGCAGTTCTTC. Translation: CASDGGYNEQFF. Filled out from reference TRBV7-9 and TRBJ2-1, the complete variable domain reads DTGVSQNPRHKITKRGQNVTFRCDPISEHNRLYWYRQTLGQGPEFLTYFQNEAQLEKSRLLSDRFSAERPKGSFSTLEIQRTEQGDSAMYLCASDGGYNEQFFGPGTRLTVL.

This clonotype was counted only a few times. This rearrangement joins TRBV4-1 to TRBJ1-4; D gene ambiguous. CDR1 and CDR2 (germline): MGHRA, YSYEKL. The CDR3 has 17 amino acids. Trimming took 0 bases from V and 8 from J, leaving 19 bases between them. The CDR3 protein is CASSQDDNLPLREKLFF. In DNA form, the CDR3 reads TGCGCCAGCAGCCAAGATGATAATCTCCCCTTAAGGGAAAAACTGTTTTTT.

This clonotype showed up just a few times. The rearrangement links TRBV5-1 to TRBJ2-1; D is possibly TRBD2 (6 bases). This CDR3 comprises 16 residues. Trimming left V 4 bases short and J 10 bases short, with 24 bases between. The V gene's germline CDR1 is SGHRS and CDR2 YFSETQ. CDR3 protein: CASSITPGTEGGEQFF. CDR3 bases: TGCGCCAGCAGCATAACACCCGGGACGGAAGGAGGGGAGCAGTTCTTC.

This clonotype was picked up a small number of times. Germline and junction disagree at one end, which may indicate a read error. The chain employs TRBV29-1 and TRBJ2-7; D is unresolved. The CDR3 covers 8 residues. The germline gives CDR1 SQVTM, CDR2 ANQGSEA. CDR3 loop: CRAPVRDF. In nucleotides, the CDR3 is TGCCGCGCGCCGGTCCGGGACTTC.

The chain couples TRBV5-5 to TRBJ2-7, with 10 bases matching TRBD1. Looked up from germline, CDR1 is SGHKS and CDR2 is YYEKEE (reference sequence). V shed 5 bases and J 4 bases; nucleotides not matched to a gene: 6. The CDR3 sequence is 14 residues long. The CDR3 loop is CASRPGTGVYEQYF. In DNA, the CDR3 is TGTGCCAGCAGACCCGGGACAGGGGTATACGAGCAGTACTTC.

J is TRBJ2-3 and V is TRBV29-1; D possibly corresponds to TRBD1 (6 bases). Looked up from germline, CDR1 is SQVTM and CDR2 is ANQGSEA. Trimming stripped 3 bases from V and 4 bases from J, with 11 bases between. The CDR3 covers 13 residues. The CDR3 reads CSVEPGAPDTQYF. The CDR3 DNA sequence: TGCAGCGTTGAGCCAGGGGCTCCAGATACGCAGTATTTT.

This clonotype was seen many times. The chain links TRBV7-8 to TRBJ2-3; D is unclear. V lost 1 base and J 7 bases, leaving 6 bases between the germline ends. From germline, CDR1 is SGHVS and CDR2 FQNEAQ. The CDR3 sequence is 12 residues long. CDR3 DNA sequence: TGTGCCAGCAGCTTAGATCGCAATACGCAGTATTTT. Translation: CASSLDRNTQYF.

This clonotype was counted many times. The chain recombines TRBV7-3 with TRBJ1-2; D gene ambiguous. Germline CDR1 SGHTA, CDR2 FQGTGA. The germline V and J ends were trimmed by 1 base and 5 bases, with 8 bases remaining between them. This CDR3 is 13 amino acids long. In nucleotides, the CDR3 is TGTGCCAGCAGCTTAAATCCAGGATATGGCTACACCTTC. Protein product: CASSLNPGYGYTF.

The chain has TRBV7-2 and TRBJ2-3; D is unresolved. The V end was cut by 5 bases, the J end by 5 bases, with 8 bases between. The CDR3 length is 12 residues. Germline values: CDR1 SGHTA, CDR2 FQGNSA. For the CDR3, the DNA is TGTGCCAGCAGCATCCAACAAGATACGCAGTATTTT. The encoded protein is CASSIQQDTQYF.

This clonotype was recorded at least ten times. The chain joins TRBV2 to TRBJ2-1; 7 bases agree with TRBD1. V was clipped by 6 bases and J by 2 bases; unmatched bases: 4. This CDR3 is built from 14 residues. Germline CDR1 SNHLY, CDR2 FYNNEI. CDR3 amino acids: CASSTGTAYNEQFF. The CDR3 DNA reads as TGTGCCAGCAGCACAGGGACAGCCTACAATGAGCAGTTCTTC.

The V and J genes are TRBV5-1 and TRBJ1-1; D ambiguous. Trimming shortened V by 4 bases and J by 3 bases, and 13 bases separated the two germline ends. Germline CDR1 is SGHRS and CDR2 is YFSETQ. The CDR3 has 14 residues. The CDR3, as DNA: TGCGCCAGCAGCGGTACGGGGTTGGACACTGAAGCTTTCTTT. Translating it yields CASSGTGLDTEAFF.

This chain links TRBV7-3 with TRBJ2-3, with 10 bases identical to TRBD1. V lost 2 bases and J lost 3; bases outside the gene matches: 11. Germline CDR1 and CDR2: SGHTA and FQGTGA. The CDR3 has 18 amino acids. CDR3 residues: CASSLGKAGTGATDTQYF. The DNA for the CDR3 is TGTGCCAGCAGCTTAGGAAAGGCCGGGACAGGGGCGACAGATACGCAGTATTTT.

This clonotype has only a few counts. This CDR3 reads CASSVEAGPSYEQYF. The DNA of the CDR3 is TGTGCCAGCAGCGTAGAGGCGGGACCTTCCTACGAGCAGTACTTC. The V call is TRBV9, the J call TRBJ2-7; D is possibly TRBD2 (6 bases). The CDR3 consists of 15 residues. Trimming took 0 bases from V and 1 from J, leaving 11 bases between them. CDR1 and CDR2 from the germline V gene are SGDLS and YYNGEE.

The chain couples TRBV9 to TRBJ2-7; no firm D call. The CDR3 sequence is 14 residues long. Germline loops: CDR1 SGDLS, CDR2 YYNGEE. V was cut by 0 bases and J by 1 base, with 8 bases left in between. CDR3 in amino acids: CASSVGRGSYEQYF. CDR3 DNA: TGTGCCAGCAGCGTAGGTAGAGGATCCTACGAGCAGTACTTC.

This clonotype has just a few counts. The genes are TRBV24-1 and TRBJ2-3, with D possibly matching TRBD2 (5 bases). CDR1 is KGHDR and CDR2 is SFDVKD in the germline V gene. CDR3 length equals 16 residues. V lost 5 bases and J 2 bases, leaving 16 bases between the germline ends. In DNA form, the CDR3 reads TGTGCCACCAGTGGTTCTAGCTCCGACCTCACAGATACGCAGTATTTT. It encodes CATSGSSSDLTDTQYF.

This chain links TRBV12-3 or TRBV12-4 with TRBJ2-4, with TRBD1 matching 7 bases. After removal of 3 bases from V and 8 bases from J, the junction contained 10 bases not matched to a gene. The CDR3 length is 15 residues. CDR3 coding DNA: TGTGCCAGCAGTTTGGAACAGGGGAGAGGGGACATTCAGTACTTC. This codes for CASSLEQGRGDIQYF.

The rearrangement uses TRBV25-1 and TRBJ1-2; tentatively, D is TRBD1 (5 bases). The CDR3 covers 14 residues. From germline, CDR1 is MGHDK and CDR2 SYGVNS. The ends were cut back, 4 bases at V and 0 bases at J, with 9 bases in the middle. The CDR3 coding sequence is TGTGCCAGCAGTGTTCAGGGATCTAACTATGGCTACACCTTC. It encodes CASSVQGSNYGYTF.

The CDR3 bases are TGTGCCAGTAACAGGGTTAGCTATGGCTACACCTTC. Protein: CASNRVSYGYTF. The rearrangement joins TRBV12-3 or TRBV12-4 to TRBJ1-2; D perhaps matches TRBD1 (6 bases). The CDR3 is 12 amino acids. V was cut by 9 bases and J by 4 bases, with 12 bases left in between.

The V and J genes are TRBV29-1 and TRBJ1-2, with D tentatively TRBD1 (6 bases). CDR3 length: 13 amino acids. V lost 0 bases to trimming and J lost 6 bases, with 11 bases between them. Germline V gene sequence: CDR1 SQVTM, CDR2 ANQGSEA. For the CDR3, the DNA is TGCAGCGTTGAAGATTCACAGGGACATGGCTACACCTTC. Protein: CSVEDSQGHGYTF.

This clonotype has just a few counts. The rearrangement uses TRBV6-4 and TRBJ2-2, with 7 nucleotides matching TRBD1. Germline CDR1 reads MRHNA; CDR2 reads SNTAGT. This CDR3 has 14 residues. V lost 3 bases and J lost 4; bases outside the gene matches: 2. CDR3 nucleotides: TGTGCCAGCAGTGAGACAGGGACCACCGGGGAGCTGTTTTTT. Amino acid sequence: CASSETGTTGELFF.